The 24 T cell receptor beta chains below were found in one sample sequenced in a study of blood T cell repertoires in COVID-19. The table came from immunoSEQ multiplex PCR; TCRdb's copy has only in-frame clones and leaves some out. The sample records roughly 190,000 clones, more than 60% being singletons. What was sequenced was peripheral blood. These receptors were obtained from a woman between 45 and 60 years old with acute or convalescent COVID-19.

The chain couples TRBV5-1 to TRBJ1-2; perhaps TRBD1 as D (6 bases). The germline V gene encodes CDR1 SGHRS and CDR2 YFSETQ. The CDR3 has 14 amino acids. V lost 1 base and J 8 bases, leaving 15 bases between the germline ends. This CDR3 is CASSLSAGVVGYTF. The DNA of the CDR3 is TGCGCCAGCAGCTTGTCCGCAGGGGTGGTGGGCTACACCTTC.

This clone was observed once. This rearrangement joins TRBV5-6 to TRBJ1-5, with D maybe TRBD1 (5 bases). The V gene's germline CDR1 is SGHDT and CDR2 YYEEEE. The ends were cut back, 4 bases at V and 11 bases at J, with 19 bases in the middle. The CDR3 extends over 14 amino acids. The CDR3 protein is CASSPGPSGGAQHF. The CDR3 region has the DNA TGTGCCAGCAGCCCTGGACCGTCTGGGGGGGCCCAGCATTTT. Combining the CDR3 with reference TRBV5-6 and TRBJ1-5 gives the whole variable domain DAGVTQSPTHLIKTRGQQVTLRCSPKSGHDTVSWYQQALGQGPQFIFQYYEEEERQRGNFPDRFSGHQFPNYSSELNVNALLLGDSALYLCASSPGPSGGAQHFGDGTRLSIL.

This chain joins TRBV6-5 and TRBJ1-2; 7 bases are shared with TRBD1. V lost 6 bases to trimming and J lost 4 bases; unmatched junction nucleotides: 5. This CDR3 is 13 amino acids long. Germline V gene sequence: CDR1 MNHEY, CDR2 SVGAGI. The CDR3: CASRLQGSYGYTF. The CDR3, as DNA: TGTGCCAGCAGGCTACAGGGGAGCTATGGCTACACCTTC.

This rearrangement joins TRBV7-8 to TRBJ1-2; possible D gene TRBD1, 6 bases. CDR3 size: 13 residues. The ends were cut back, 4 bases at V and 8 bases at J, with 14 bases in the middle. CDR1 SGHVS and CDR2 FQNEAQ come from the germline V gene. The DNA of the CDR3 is TGTGCCAGCAGCTCAATCGTAGGGGGAGGCTACACCTTC. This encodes CASSSIVGGGYTF. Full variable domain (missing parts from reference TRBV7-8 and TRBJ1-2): GAGVSQSPRYKVAKRGQDVALRCDPISGHVSLFWYQQALGQGPEFLTYFQNEAQLDKSGLPSDRFFAERPEGSVSTLKIQRTQQEDSAVYLCASSSIVGGGYTFGSGTRLTVV.

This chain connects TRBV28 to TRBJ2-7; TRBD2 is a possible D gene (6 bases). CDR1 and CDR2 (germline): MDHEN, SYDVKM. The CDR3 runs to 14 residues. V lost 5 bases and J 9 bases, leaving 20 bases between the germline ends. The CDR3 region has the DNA TGTGCCAGCAGTCTTAACCTTGGGAACGGGGGGCAGTACTTC. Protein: CASSLNLGNGGQYF. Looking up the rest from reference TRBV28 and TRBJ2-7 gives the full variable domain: DVKVTQSSRYLVKRTGEKVFLECVQDMDHENMFWYRQDPGLGLRLIYFSYDVKMKEKGDIPEGYSVSREKKERFSLILESASTNQTSMYLCASSLNLGNGGQYFGPGTRLTVT.

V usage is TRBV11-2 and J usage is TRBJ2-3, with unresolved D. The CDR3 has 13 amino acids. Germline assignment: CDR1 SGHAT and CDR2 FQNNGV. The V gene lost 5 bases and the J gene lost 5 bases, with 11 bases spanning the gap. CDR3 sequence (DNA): TGTGCCAGCAGCGTTCACCCGGGAGATACGCAGTATTTT. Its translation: CASSVHPGDTQYF.

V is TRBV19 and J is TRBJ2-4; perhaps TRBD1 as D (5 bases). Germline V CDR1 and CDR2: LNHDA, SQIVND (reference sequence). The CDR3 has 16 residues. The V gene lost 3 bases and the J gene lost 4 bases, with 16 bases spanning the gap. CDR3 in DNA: TGTGCCAGTAGTATCATCCAGGGCGAGAATAAAAACATTCAGTACTTC. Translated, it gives CASSIIQGENKNIQYF.

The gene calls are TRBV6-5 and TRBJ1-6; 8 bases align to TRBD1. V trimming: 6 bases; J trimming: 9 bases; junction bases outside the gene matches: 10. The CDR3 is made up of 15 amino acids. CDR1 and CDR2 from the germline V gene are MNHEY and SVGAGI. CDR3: CASSPGDRLTSPLHF. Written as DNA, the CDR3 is TGTGCCAGCAGCCCGGGGGACAGGCTGACTTCACCCCTCCACTTT.

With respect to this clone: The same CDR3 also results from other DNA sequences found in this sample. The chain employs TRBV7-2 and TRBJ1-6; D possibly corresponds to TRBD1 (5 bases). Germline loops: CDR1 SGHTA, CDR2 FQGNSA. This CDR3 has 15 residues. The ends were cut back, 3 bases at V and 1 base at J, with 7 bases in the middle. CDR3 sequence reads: CASSFPGSYNSPLHF. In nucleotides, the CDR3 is TGTGCCAGCAGCTTCCCAGGGTCCTATAATTCACCCCTCCACTTT.

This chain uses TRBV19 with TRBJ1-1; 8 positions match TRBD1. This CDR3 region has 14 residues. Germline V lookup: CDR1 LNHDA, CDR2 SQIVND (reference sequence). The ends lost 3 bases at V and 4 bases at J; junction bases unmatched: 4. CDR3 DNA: TGTGCCAGTAGTATCACAGGGGGGAGCACTGAAGCTTTCTTT. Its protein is CASSITGGSTEAFF.

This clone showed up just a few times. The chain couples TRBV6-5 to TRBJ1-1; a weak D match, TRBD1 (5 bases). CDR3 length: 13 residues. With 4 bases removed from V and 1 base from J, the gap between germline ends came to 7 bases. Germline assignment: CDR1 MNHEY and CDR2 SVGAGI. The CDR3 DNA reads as TGTGCCAGCAGTTCCGACAGGAACACTGAAGCTTTCTTT. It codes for CASSSDRNTEAFF.

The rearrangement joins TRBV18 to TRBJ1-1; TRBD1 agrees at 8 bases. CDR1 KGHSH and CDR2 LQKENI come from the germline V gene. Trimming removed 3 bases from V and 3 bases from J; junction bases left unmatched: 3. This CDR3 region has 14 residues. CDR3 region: CASSPGQVHTEAFF. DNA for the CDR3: TGTGCCAGCTCACCGGGACAGGTTCACACTGAAGCTTTCTTT. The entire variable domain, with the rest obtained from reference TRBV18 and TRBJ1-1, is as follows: NAGVMQNPRHLVRRRGQEARLRCSPMKGHSHVYWYRQLPEEGLKFMVYLQKENIIDESGMPKERFSAEFPKEGPSILRIQQVVRGDSAAYFCASSPGQVHTEAFFGQGTRLTVV.

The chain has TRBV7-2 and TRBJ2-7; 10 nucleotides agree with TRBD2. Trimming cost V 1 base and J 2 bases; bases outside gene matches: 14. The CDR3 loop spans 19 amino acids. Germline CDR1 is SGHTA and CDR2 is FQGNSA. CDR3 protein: CASSLEGASGRTLPYEQYF. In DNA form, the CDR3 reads TGTGCCAGCAGCTTAGAAGGGGCTAGCGGGAGAACGCTCCCCTACGAGCAGTACTTC.

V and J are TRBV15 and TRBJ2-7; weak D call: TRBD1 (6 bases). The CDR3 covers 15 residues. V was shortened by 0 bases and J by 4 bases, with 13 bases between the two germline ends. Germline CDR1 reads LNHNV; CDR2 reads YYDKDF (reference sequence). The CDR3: CATSRDLQGSYEQYF. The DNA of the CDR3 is TGTGCCACCAGCAGAGATTTGCAGGGGAGTTACGAGCAGTACTTC.

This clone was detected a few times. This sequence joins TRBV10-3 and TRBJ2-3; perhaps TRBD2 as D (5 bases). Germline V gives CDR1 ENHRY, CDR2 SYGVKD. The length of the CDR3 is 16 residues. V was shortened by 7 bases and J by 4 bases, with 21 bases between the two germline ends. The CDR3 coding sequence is TGTGCCATCACCGAGGGTGGCAAACCTGCCCCAGATACGCAGTATTTT. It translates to CAITEGGKPAPDTQYF.

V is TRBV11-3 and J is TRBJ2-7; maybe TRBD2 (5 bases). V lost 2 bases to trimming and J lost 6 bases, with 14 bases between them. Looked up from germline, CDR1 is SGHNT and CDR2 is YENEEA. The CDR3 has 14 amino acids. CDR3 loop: CASSLNPLRGEQYF. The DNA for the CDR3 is TGTGCCAGCAGCTTAAACCCCCTTCGGGGCGAGCAGTACTTC.

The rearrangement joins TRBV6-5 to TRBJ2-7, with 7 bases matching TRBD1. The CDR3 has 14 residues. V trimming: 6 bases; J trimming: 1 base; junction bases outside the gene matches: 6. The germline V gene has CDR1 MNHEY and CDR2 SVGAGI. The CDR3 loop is CASSLTGISYEQYF. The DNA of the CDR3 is TGTGCCAGCAGCCTGACAGGGATATCCTACGAGCAGTACTTC.

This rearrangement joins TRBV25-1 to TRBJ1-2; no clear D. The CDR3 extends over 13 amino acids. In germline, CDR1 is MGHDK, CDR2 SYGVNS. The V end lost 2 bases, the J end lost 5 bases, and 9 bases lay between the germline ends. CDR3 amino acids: CASSETVAYGYTF. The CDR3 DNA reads TGTGCCAGCAGTGAAACAGTAGCGTATGGCTACACCTTC.

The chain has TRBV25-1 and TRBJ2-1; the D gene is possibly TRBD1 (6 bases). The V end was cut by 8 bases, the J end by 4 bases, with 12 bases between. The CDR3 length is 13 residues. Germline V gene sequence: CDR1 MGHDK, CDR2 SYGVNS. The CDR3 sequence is CASSKQGYNEQFF. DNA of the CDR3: TGTGCCAGCTCGAAACAGGGATACAATGAGCAGTTCTTC. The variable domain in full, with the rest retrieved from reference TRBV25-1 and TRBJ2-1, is EADIYQTPRYLVIGTGKKITLECSQTMGHDKMYWYQQDPGMELHLIHYSYGVNSTEKGDLSSESTVSRIRTEHFPLTLESARPSHTSQYLCASSKQGYNEQFFGPGTRLTVL.

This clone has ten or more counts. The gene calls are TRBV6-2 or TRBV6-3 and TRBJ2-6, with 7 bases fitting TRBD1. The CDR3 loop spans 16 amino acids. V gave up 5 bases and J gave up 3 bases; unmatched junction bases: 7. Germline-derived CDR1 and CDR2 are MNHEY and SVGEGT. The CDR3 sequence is CASSTGESRGANVLTF. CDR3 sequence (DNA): TGTGCCAGCAGTACAGGGGAGTCTCGTGGGGCCAACGTCCTGACTTTC.

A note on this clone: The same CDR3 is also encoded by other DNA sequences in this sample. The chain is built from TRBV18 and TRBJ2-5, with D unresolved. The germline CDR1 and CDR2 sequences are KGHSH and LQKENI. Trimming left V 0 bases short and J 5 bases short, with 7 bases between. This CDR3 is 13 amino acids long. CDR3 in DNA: TGTGCCAGCTCACCACCGAGTCGGGAGACCCAGTACTTC. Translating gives CASSPPSRETQYF.

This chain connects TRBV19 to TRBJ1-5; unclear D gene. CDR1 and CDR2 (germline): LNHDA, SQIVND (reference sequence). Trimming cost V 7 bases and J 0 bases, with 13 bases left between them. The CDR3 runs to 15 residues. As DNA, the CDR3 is TGTGCCAGTATTTCAGCGACTCATAGCAATCAGCCCCAGCATTTT. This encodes CASISATHSNQPQHF.

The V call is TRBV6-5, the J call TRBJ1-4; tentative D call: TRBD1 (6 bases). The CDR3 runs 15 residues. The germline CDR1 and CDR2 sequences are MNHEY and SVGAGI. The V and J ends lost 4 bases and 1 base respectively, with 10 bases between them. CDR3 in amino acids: CASSFTRGTNEKLFF. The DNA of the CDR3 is TGTGCCAGCAGTTTCACCAGGGGAACTAATGAAAAACTGTTTTTT.

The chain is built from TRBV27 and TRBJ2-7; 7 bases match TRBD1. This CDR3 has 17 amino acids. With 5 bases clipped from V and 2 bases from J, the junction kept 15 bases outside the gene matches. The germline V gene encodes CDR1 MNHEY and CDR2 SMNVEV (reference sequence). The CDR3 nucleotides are TGTGCCAGCAGTCGGAAACTTCCCGGGACAGAGACCTACGAGCAGTACTTC. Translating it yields CASSRKLPGTETYEQYF.